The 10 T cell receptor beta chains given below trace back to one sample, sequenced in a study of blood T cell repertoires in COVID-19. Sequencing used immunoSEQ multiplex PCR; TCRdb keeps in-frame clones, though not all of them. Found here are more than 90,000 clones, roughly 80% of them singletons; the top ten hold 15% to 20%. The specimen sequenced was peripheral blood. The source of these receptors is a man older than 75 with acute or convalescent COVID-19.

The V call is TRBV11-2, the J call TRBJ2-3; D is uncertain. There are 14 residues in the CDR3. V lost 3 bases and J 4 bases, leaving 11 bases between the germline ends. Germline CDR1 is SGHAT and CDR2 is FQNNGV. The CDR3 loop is CASSFLQDADTQYF. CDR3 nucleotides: TGTGCCAGCAGCTTCCTCCAGGATGCAGATACGCAGTATTTT. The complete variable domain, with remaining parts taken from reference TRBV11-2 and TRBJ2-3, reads EAGVAQSPRYKIIEKRQSVAFWCNPISGHATLYWYQQILGQGPKLLIQFQNNGVVDDSQLPKDRFSAERLKGVDSTLKIQPAKLEDSAVYLCASSFLQDADTQYFGPGTRLTVL.

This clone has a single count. CDR3 loop: CASSLGRGTDGYTF. The CDR3 region has the DNA TGTGCCAGCAGCTTAGGGCGGGGGACGGATGGCTACACCTTC. This chain connects TRBV5-8 to TRBJ1-2; TRBD1 might be the D (5 bases). Looked up from germline, CDR1 is SGHTS and CDR2 is YDEGEE. Trimming shortened V by 2 bases and J by 6 bases, and 14 bases separated the two germline ends. This CDR3 spans 14 amino acids.

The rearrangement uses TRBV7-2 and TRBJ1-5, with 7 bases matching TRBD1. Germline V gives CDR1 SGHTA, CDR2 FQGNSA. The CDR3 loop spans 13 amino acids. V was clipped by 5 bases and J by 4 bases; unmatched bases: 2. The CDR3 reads CASSVQGNQPQHF. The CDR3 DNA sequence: TGTGCCAGCAGCGTACAGGGGAATCAGCCCCAGCATTTT.

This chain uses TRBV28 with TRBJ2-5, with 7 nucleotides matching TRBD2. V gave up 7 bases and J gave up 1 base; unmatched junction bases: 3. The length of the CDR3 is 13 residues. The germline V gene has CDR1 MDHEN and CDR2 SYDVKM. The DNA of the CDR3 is TGTGCCAGCACCGCGGGGGTCCAAGAGACCCAGTACTTC. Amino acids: CASTAGVQETQYF.

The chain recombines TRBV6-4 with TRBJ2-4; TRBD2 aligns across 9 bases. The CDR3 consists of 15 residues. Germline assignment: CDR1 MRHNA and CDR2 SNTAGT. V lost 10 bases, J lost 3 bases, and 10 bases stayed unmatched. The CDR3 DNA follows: TGTGCCACCCCTTGGACTAGCGTCCACAAAAACATTCAGTACTTC. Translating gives CATPWTSVHKNIQYF.

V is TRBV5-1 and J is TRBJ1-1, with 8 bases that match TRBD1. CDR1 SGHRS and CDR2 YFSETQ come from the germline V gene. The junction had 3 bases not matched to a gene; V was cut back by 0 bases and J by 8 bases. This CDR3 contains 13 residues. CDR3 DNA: TGCGCCAGCAGCTTGGTAGGGACAGGAGAAGCTTTCTTT. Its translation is CASSLVGTGEAFF.

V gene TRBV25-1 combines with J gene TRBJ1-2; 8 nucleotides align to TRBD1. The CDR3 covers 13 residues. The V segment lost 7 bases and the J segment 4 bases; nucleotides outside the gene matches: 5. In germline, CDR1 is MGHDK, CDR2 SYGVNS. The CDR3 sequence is CASKQGGPYGYTF. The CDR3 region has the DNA TGTGCCAGCAAACAGGGGGGGCCCTATGGCTACACCTTC.

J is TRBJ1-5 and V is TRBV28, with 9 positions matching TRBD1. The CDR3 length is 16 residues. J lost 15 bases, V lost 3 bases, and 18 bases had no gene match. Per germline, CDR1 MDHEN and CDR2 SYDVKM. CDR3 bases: TGTGCCAGCAGTTTGACAGGGGGAACCCAAGTTTTGGATGGGCATTTT. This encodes CASSLTGGTQVLDGHF.

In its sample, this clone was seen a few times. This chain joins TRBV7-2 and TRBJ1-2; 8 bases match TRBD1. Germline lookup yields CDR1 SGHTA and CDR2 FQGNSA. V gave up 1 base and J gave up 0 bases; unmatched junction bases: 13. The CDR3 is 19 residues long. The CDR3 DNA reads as TGTGCCAGCAGCTTAGTAGGGGGGGCAGGGGGCACATCTAACTATGGCTACACCTTC. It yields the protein CASSLVGGAGGTSNYGYTF. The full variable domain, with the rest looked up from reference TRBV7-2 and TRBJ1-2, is GAGVSQSPSNKVTEKGKDVELRCDPISGHTALYWYRQSLGQGLEFLIYFQGNSAPDKSGLPSDRFSAERTGGSVSTLTIQRTQQEDSAVYLCASSLVGGAGGTSNYGYTFGSGTRLTVV.

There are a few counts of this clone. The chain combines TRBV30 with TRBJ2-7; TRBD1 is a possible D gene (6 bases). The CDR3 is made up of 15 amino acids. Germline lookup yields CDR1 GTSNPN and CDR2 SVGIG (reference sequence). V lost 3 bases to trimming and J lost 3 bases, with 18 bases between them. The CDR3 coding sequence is TGTGCCTGGAGCCCAGTGGGCAGGGGAGACTACGAGCAGTACTTC. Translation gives CAWSPVGRGDYEQYF.